This is a list of T cell receptor beta chains from one sample in a study of Ad26.COV2.S vaccination and SARS-CoV-2 variants. The data were produced by immunoSEQ multiplex PCR, yet TCRdb's version contains in-frame clones alone and is incomplete. The data contain fewer than 500,000 clones, about nine tenths of them singletons. The sequenced sample was peripheral blood, obtained in a trial of Ad26.COV2.S vaccine versus placebo. All receptors come from a person between 18 and 60 years old who received the Ad26.COV2.S COVID-19 vaccine or a placebo. CDR3s include the opening cysteine and the closing phenylalanine or tryptophan. A D gene is named only where the DNA matches it firmly. A row's size may be missing; if present it is once, few, many or a size class.

d_gene,v_gene,abundance,j_gene,CDR3nt,CDR3aa
NA,TRBV6-2/TRBV6-3,NA,TRBJ2-1,TGTGCCAGCAGCACCCAACGGGAGCAGTTCTTC,CASSTQREQFF
TRBD1,TRBV7-2,NA,TRBJ1-2,TGTGCCAGCAGCTTAACACCCAGGGGGGGTGGCTACACCTTC,CASSLTPRGGGYTF
NA,TRBV7-6,NA,TRBJ2-2,TGTGCCAGCAGCTTAGCAATACTAGTGGGGACCGGGGAGCTGTTTTTT,CASSLAILVGTGELFF
NA,TRBV27,NA,TRBJ2-3,TGTGCCAGCAGCGATCTAACAGATACGCAGTATTTT,CASSDLTDTQYF
NA,TRBV9,NA,TRBJ1-3,TGTGCCAGCAGCTCCCGACCACAAGACAGTAGCTCTGGAAACACCATATATTTT,CASSSRPQDSSSGNTIYF
TRBD2,TRBV5-1,NA,TRBJ2-7,TGCGCCAGCAGCCCTGATACTAGCGGGAGCTACGAGCAGTACTTC,CASSPDTSGSYEQYF
NA,TRBV19,NA,TRBJ2-7,TGTGCCAGTAGTAGTCGGACTTTCGGGGAGCAGTACTTC,CASSSRTFGEQYF
NA,TRBV4-1,NA,TRBJ1-1,TGCGCCAGCAGCCAAGACAAGCGGGGCCGCGAAAAAGCTTTCTTT,CASSQDKRGREKAFF
NA,TRBV5-1,NA,TRBJ1-2,TGCGCCAGCAGCTTGGAACAGACCAACTATGGCTACACCTTC,CASSLEQTNYGYTF
TRBD1,TRBV29-1,NA,TRBJ2-7,TGCAGCGTAAACCTATTGACAGGGGGGTACGAGCAGTACTTC,CSVNLLTGGYEQYF
TRBD2,TRBV7-2,NA,TRBJ2-3,TGTGCCAGCAGCGCTAGCGGGAGATCAGATACGCAGTATTTT,CASSASGRSDTQYF
NA,TRBV19,NA,TRBJ1-5,TGTGCCAGTAGTATACGGGGGGTCGGTGGCAATCAGCCCCAGCATTTT,CASSIRGVGGNQPQHF
NA,TRBV5-1,NA,TRBJ2-7,TGCGCCAGCAGCTTTGGCGGGGTCACATCAGGCGAGCAGTACTTC,CASSFGGVTSGEQYF
NA,TRBV19,NA,TRBJ1-5,TGTGCCAGTAGTATGACAGCCGATAGCAATCAGCCCCAGCATTTT,CASSMTADSNQPQHF
NA,TRBV28,few,TRBJ2-1,TGTGCCAGCAGTTTATCCTCAGGCCCGGTGTCCTACAATGAGCAGTTCTTC,CASSLSSGPVSYNEQFF
NA,TRBV6-1,NA,TRBJ1-1,TGTGCCAGCAGTGAGCCTCCGAGGGGGGCAACTGAAGCTTTCTTT,CASSEPPRGATEAFF
NA,TRBV6-5,NA,TRBJ2-1,TGTGCCAGCAGTTACAGGGATACCTACAATGAGCAGTTCTTC,CASSYRDTYNEQFF
NA,TRBV19,NA,TRBJ1-5,TGTGCCAGTAGTATAGATCTTACCGGACAGTATAATCAGCCCCAGCATTTT,CASSIDLTGQYNQPQHF
NA,TRBV5-1,NA,TRBJ2-7,TGCGCCAGCAGCTGGGGCGAAACCTACGAGCAGTACTTC,CASSWGETYEQYF
NA,TRBV24-1,NA,TRBJ2-1,TGTGCCACCAGTGATCGCCGGGACCAACAATACAATGAGCAGTTCTTC,CATSDRRDQQYNEQFF
TRBD2,TRBV28,NA,TRBJ2-1,TGTGCCAGCAGTCCCCGGACTAGCGGAACCAATGAGCAGTTCTTC,CASSPRTSGTNEQFF
TRBD2,TRBV9,once,TRBJ2-1,TGTGCCAGCAGCCCCCGATCGACTAGCGCCTCCTACAATGAGCAGTTCTTC,CASSPRSTSASYNEQFF
TRBD1,TRBV24-1,NA,TRBJ2-7,TGTGCCACCAGTGATTCCGGGACAGGGCGCCACGAGCAGTACTTC,CATSDSGTGRHEQYF
NA,TRBV7-8,NA,TRBJ2-1,TGTGCCAGCAGCTTATCGTCCCCGACGGATGAGCAGTTCTTC,CASSLSSPTDEQFF
NA,TRBV11-2,NA,TRBJ2-4,TGTGCCAGCAGCCCAGGAAACGGAGGGAGAGCCAAAAACATTCAGTACTTC,CASSPGNGGRAKNIQYF
NA,TRBV7-2,NA,TRBJ2-2,TGTGCCAGCAGCTTAGGGTCGGGGGCGTGGGCCGGGGAGCTGTTTTTT,CASSLGSGAWAGELFF
TRBD2,TRBV6-2/TRBV6-3,few,TRBJ2-1,TGTGCCAGCAGTGCACCTAGCGGGTACAATGAGCAGTTCTTC,CASSAPSGYNEQFF
NA,TRBV9,NA,TRBJ2-7,TGTGCCAGCAGCGTGTACGGGAACTCCTACGAGCAGTACTTC,CASSVYGNSYEQYF
NA,TRBV24-1,NA,TRBJ2-5,TGTGCCACCAGTGATTACTCCGACGGGCAAGAGACCCAGTACTTC,CATSDYSDGQETQYF
TRBD2,TRBV19,NA,TRBJ2-5,TGTGCCAGTAGTATCCGGGGCGGGGGATTTCAAGAGACCCAGTACTTC,CASSIRGGGFQETQYF
NA,TRBV27,NA,TRBJ2-1,TGTGCCAGCAGTTCTACTAGCCGCGAGCAGTTCTTC,CASSSTSREQFF
TRBD2,TRBV18,NA,TRBJ2-1,TGTGCCAGCTCACCACCGCTAGCGGGAGGGCCCTACAATGAGCAGTTCTTC,CASSPPLAGGPYNEQFF
NA,TRBV2,NA,TRBJ1-2,TGTGCCAGCATAGTCGGTAGGGGGTCCACAGGGAGTCTTAACTATGGCTACACCTTC,CASIVGRGSTGSLNYGYTF
TRBD1,TRBV2,NA,TRBJ2-3,TGTGCCAGCAGGGCCTTGGACAGGGGGAGCGGCGATACGCAGTATTTT,CASRALDRGSGDTQYF
TRBD2,TRBV29-1,NA,TRBJ2-7,TGCAGCGTTGAATTAGCGGGAGTAAACGAGCAGTACTTC,CSVELAGVNEQYF
TRBD2,TRBV3-1/TRBV3-2,NA,TRBJ2-5,TGTGCCAGCAGCCAAGATCGGGTGGGGAGGGCAGGAGAGACCCAGTACTTC,CASSQDRVGRAGETQYF
NA,TRBV5-3,few,TRBJ1-2,TGTGCCAGAAGCTTGGACCGACCAGACTATGGCTACACCTTC,CARSLDRPDYGYTF
TRBD2,TRBV5-4,NA,TRBJ2-5,TGTGCCAGCAGCTTGGGCGGGAGAAGCACATGGGAGACCCAGTACTTC,CASSLGGRSTWETQYF
NA,TRBV10-2,NA,TRBJ2-3,TGCGCCAGCAGCGCAGGGAGCACAGATACGCAGTATTTT,CASSAGSTDTQYF
TRBD2,TRBV4-2,NA,TRBJ2-1,TGTGCCAGCAGCCCTGAGACTAGCGGGAGCTTCAATGAGCAGTTCTTC,CASSPETSGSFNEQFF
TRBD2,TRBV10-3,NA,TRBJ2-3,TGTGCCATCAGGGAAGGGACTAGCGGGAGGTCCGCGCAGTATTTT,CAIREGTSGRSAQYF
NA,TRBV25-1,NA,TRBJ2-5,TGTGCCAGCAGTGAGCTAGAGACCCAGTACTTC,CASSELETQYF
TRBD2,TRBV30,NA,TRBJ2-7,TGTGCCTGGAGTGAGGGACTAACCTACGAGCAGTACTTC,CAWSEGLTYEQYF
TRBD1,TRBV28,NA,TRBJ2-7,TGTGCCAGCAGTTTAGAGACGGGACAGGGCTTTAGCGAGCAGTACTTC,CASSLETGQGFSEQYF
TRBD2,TRBV9,NA,TRBJ2-7,TGTGCCAGCAGCGTAGGAATGATGGGAGGGAGGGCCGCCGAGCAGTACTTC,CASSVGMMGGRAAEQYF
TRBD2,TRBV19,NA,TRBJ2-3,TGTGCCAGTAGCCGCCTAGCGGGAGTTACGGATACGCAGTATTTT,CASSRLAGVTDTQYF
TRBD2,TRBV6-5,NA,TRBJ2-3,TGTGCCAGCACCGGCGGGAGACCCACAGATACGCAGTATTTT,CASTGGRPTDTQYF
TRBD1,TRBV28,NA,TRBJ2-7,TGTGCCAGCAGTCCCAACAGGGGACACTCCTACGAGCAGTACTTC,CASSPNRGHSYEQYF
NA,TRBV13,NA,TRBJ2-3,TGTGCCAGCAGCTTCCGTAGGACCTTCGACACCACAGATACGCAGTATTTT,CASSFRRTFDTTDTQYF
TRBD1,TRBV7-3,NA,TRBJ2-6,TGTGCCAGCAGCTTACAGGGGGCGGCTGGGGCCAACGTCCTGACTTTC,CASSLQGAAGANVLTF
NA,TRBV7-2,NA,TRBJ2-3,TGTGCCAGCAGCTTAGGAAGGGGGGTCTCAGATACGCAGTATTTT,CASSLGRGVSDTQYF
NA,TRBV19,NA,TRBJ1-5,TGTGCCAGTAGTAAGCGGGGGGAGGGTAATCAGCCCCAGCATTTT,CASSKRGEGNQPQHF
TRBD1,TRBV9,NA,TRBJ2-1,TGTGCCAGCAGCGCTAGGACAGGGACGAATGAGCAGTTCTTC,CASSARTGTNEQFF
TRBD1,TRBV7-2,NA,TRBJ2-2,TGTGCCAGCAGCTACGGACAGGGGGCGGTCACCGGGGAGCTGTTTTTT,CASSYGQGAVTGELFF
NA,TRBV11-2,NA,TRBJ2-1,TGTGCCAGCAGCTTAGAAGTCTCCTACAATGAGCAGTTCTTC,CASSLEVSYNEQFF
NA,TRBV5-4,NA,TRBJ2-2,TGTGCCAGCAGCTTGGGGGGCGGGATCGGCGGGGAGCTGTTTTTT,CASSLGGGIGGELFF
TRBD2,TRBV10-3,NA,TRBJ2-5,TGTGCCATCAGTGTTAGGCGGGAGGGCCTTTACGAGACCCAGTACTTC,CAISVRREGLYETQYF
NA,TRBV11-3,NA,TRBJ2-3,TGTGCCAGCAGCTTAAGCAGGGCAGATACGCAGTATTTT,CASSLSRADTQYF
TRBD2,TRBV19,once,TRBJ2-7,TGTGCCAGTAGTACGGGACTAGCGGGCTACGAGCAGTACTTC,CASSTGLAGYEQYF